This T cell receptor (beta chain) was observed in a study of T cell responses to AZD1222 COVID-19 vaccine. This clone was counted once. Antigen specificity is unknown. The V and J ends lost 8 bases and 4 bases, in that order; junction bases with no gene match: 1. This CDR3 is built from 13 residues. Germline values: CDR1 MNHEY, CDR2 SVGAGI. The method was immunoSEQ multiplex PCR; TCRdb's version includes in-frame clones alone and lacks a portion of them. The profile covers some 170,000 clones, with less than 90% appearing a single time and 1.5% to 2% taken by the ten largest. General study points: The donors showed a predominance of white British ancestry and of females, with possible underestimation of clonal diversity.

The origin of this receptor is an adult in good health. V and J are TRBV6-5 and TRBJ2-1; 11 nucleotides align to TRBD2. The sample here was peripheral blood, taken on day 0 of AZD1222 vaccination. The CDR3 DNA is TGTGCCAGCGGGACTAGCGGATACAATGAGCAGTTCTTC. Its protein product is CASGTSGYNEQFF.